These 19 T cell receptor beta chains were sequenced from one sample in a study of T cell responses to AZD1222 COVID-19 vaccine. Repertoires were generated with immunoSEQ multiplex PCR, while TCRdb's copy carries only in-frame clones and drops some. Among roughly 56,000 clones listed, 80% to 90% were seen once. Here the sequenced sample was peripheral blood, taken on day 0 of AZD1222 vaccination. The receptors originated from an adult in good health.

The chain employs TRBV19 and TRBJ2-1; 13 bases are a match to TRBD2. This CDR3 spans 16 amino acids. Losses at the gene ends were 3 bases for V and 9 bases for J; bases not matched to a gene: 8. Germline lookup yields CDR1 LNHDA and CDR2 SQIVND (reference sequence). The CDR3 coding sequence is TGTGCCAGTAGTATGTATGTACTAGCGGGGGGGAGTGAGCAGTTCTTC. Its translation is CASSMYVLAGGSEQFF.

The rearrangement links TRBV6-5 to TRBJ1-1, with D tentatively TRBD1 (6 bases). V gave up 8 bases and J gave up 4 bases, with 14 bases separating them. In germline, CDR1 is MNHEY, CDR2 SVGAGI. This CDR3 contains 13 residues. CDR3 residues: CASHRAGATEAFF. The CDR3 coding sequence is TGTGCCAGCCACCGGGCGGGGGCCACTGAAGCTTTCTTT.

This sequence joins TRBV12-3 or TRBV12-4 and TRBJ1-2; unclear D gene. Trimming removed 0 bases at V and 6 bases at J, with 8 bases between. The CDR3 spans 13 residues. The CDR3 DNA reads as TGTGCCAGCAGTTTAGCTAGAAGAGATGGCTACACCTTC. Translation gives CASSLARRDGYTF.

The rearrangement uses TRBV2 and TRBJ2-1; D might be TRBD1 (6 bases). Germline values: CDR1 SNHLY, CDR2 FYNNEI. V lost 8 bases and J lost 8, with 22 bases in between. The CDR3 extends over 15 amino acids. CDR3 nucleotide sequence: TGTGCCAGCCGGACACGCCGGGACACTCAGGATGAGCAGTTCTTC. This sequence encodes CASRTRRDTQDEQFF.

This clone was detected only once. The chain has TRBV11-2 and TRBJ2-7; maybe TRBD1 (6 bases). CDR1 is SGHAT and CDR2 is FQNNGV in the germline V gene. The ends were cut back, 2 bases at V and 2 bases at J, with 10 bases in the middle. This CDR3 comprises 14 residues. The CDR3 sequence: CASSLPGVAYEQYF. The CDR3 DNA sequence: TGTGCCAGCAGCTTACCAGGGGTGGCCTACGAGCAGTACTTC.

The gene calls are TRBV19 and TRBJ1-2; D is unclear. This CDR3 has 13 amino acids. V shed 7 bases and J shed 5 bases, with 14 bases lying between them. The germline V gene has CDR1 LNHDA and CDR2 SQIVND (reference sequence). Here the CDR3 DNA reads TGTGCCAGTACTAGCGTGGCGCGATATGGCTACACCTTC. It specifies CASTSVARYGYTF.

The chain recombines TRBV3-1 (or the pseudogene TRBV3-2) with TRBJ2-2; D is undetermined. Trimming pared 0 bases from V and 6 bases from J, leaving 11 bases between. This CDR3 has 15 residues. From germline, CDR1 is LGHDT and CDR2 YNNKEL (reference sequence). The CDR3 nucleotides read TGTGCCAGCAGCCAAGAAGGCGTTCGGGCCGGGGAGCTGTTTTTT. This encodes CASSQEGVRAGELFF.

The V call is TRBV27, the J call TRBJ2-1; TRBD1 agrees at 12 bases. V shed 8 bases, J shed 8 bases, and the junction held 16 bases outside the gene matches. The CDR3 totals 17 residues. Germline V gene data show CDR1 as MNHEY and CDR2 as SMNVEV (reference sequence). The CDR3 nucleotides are TGTGCCAGCCTAAAGACCGGGACAGGGGGCGCGTGGGATGAGCAGTTCTTC. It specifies CASLKTGTGGAWDEQFF.

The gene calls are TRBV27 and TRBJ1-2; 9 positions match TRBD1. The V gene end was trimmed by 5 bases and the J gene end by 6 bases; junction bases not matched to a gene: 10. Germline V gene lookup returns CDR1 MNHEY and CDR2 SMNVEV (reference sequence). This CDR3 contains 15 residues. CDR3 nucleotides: TGTGCCAGCAGTACCCCTGGGACAGGGTTCCATGGCTACACCTTC. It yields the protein CASSTPGTGFHGYTF.

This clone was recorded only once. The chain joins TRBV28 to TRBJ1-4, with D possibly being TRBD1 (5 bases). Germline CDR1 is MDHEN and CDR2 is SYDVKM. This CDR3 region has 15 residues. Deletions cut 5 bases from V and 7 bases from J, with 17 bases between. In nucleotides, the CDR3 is TGTGCCAGCAGTCCCCGGGGAGGGACGAGTGAAAAACTGTTTTTT. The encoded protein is CASSPRGGTSEKLFF.

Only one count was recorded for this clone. CDR3 sequence: CASSSREAGELFF. The CDR3 DNA follows: TGTGCCAGCAGCTCAAGGGAGGCCGGGGAGCTGTTTTTT. The rearrangement joins TRBV7-8 to TRBJ2-2, with a possible D match to TRBD2 (6 bases). Trimming removed 4 bases from V and 6 bases from J, with 9 bases in between. CDR1 and CDR2 from the germline V gene are SGHVS and FQNEAQ. The CDR3 extends over 13 amino acids.

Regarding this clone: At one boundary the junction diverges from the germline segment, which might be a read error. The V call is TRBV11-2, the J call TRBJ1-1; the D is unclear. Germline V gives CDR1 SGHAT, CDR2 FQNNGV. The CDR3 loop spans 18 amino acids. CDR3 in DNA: TGTGCCAGCAGCTCCCCCTTTGAGTTTATCGGCGGAAACACTGAAACTTTCTTT. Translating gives CASSSPFEFIGGNTETFF.

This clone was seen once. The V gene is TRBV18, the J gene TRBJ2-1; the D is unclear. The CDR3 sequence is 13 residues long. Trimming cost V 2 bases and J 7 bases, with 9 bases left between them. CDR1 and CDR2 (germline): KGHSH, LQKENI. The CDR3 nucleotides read TGTGCCAGCTCACCAGAGGTGGAGAATGAGCAGTTCTTC. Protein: CASSPEVENEQFF.

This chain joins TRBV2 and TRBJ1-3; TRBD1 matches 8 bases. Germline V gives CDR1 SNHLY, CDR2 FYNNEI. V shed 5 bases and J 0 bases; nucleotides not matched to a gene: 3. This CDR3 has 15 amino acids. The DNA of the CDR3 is TGTGCCAGCAGTTCGGACAGGGCCTCTGGAAACACCATATATTTT. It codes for CASSSDRASGNTIYF.

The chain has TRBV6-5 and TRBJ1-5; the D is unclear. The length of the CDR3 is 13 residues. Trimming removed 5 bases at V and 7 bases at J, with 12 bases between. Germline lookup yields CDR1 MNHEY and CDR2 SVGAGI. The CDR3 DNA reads TGTGCCAGCAGTACCCAAGACACCCAGCCCCAGCATTTT. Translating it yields CASSTQDTQPQHF.

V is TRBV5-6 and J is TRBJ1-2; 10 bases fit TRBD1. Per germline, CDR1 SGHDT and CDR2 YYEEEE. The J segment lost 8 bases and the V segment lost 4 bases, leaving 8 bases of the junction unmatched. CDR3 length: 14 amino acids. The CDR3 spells CASSQRQGAGGYTF. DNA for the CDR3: TGTGCCAGCAGCCAACGACAGGGGGCAGGGGGCTACACCTTC.

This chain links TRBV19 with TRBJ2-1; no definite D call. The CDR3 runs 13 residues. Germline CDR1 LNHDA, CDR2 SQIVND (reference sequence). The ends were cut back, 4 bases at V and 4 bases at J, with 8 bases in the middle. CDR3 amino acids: CASSNVGYNEQFF. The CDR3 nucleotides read TGTGCCAGTAGTAACGTCGGGTACAATGAGCAGTTCTTC.

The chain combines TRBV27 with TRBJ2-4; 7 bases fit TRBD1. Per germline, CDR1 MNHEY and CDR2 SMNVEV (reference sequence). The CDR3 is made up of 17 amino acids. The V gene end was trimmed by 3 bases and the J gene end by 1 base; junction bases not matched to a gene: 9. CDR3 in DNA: TGTGCCAGCAGTTTGGGTGGGACAGATATCGCCAAAAACATTCAGTACTTC. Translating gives CASSLGGTDIAKNIQYF.

CDR3 sequence reads: CASSHWGGDGNYEQYF. As DNA, the CDR3 is TGTGCCAGCAGCCATTGGGGGGGGGACGGAAACTACGAGCAGTACTTC. The chain employs TRBV3-1 (or the pseudogene TRBV3-2) and TRBJ2-7, with 7 bases that match TRBD2. With 3 bases clipped from V and 3 bases from J, the junction kept 11 bases outside the gene matches. This CDR3 is 16 amino acids long. The V gene's germline CDR1 is LGHDT and CDR2 YNNKEL (reference sequence).